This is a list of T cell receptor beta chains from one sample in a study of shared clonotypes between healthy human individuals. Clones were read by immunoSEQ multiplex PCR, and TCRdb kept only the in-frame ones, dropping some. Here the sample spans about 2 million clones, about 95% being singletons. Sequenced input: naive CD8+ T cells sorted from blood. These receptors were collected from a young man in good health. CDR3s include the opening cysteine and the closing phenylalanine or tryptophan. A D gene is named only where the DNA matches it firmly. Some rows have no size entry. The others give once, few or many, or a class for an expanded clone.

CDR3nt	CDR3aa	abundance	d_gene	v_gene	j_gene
TGTGCCAGCAGCCTGGGGTGGACCTACGAGCAGTACTTC	CASSLGWTYEQYF	once	.	TRBV7-6	TRBJ2-7
TGTGCCAGCAGCAAAGATCGCTCTGGGGCCAACGTCCTGACTTTC	CASSKDRSGANVLTF	.	.	TRBV21-1	TRBJ2-6
TGTGCCAGCAGCTTGTCCCCGGGAGATACGCAGTATTTT	CASSLSPGDTQYF	.	.	TRBV5-6	TRBJ2-3
TGTGCCTGGAGTGTTAATCCAGGGTATGGCTACACCTTC	CAWSVNPGYGYTF	.	.	TRBV30	TRBJ1-2
TGTGCCAGTAGTCAAGTGGGACTCGAATACTCTAGCACAGATACGCAGTATTTT	CASSQVGLEYSSTDTQYF	.	.	TRBV19	TRBJ2-3
TGTGCCAGCAGTATCGCCACTGAAGCTTTCTTT	CASSIATEAFF	.	.	TRBV7-9	TRBJ1-1
TGCAGCGTTCGGCAGGAGGGTGGACGGGCCTCCTACGAGCAGTACTTC	CSVRQEGGRASYEQYF	once	.	TRBV29-1	TRBJ2-7
TGCGCCAGCAGCTTTAGTCCCAGAAGCACAGATACGCAGTATTTT	CASSFSPRSTDTQYF	once	.	TRBV5-1	TRBJ2-3
TGTGCCAGCAGTACTAACCGACAGGTTGCAACTAATGAAAAACTGTTTTTT	CASSTNRQVATNEKLFF	.	.	TRBV2	TRBJ1-4
TGCGCCAGCAGCTTGGAAGGGGGTTGGTACGAGACCCAGTACTTC	CASSLEGGWYETQYF	.	.	TRBV5-1	TRBJ2-5
TGTGCCAGCAGTGTGTTCGGCGGGACCTCTGGGGCCAACGTCCTGACTTTC	CASSVFGGTSGANVLTF	.	.	TRBV2	TRBJ2-6
TGTGCCAGCAGCTTGTGGGTCAGGGTGGATGGCTACACCTTC	CASSLWVRVDGYTF	.	.	TRBV5-7	TRBJ1-2
TGTGCCAGCAGCTTTTTGGGGGAGGGGACTAATGAAAAACTGTTTTTT	CASSFLGEGTNEKLFF	.	.	TRBV7-6	TRBJ1-4
TGTGCCAGCAGCACCTGGGACATTTCAACTAATGAAAAACTGTTTTTT	CASSTWDISTNEKLFF	.	.	TRBV11-2	TRBJ1-4
TGTGCCAGCAAGCGTTTTTCCCAGCATTTT	CASKRFSQHF	.	.	TRBV21-1	TRBJ1-5
TGTGCCAGCAGCTCAACGCTTAACACTGACTCCTACGAGCAGTACTTC	CASSSTLNTDSYEQYF	once	.	TRBV7-9	TRBJ2-7
TGTGCCAGCAGCTTGGCTGGGGGGCCTGGCTATGGCTACACCTTC	CASSLAGGPGYGYTF	.	.	TRBV5-4	TRBJ1-2
TGTGCCAGCAGCAAGACAGGTTTTAATTCACCCCTCCACTTT	CASSKTGFNSPLHF	.	.	TRBV7-2	TRBJ1-6
TGTGCCAGCAGCTTGGATTTGGCAGAGCAGTTCTTC	CASSLDLAEQFF	.	.	TRBV5-4	TRBJ2-1
TGTGCCAGCAGTGATGGTGTGGGGAATGGCTACACCTTC	CASSDGVGNGYTF	.	.	TRBV2	TRBJ1-2
TGTGCCAGTTTCGAGGCAGATTACAATGAGCAGTTCTTC	CASFEADYNEQFF	.	.	TRBV2	TRBJ2-1
TGTGCCAGTAGTTCCCGTAATCACACCGGGGAGCTGTTTTTT	CASSSRNHTGELFF	.	.	TRBV19	TRBJ2-2
TGTGCCAGCGGGGAAGAGACCCAGTACTTC	CASGEETQYF	.	.	TRBV6-5	TRBJ2-5
TGCGCCAGCAGTGATCCCGACGACGGACAGGGTACCTACGAGCAGTACTTC	CASSDPDDGQGTYEQYF	.	TRBD1	TRBV10-2	TRBJ2-7
TGTGCCAGTACCCTCAGTTCGGGCGGTATGAACACTGAAGCTTTCTTT	CASTLSSGGMNTEAFF	.	.	TRBV19	TRBJ1-1
TGTGCCAGTAGTGTCGGGACAGGGGGCTACGAGCAGTACTTC	CASSVGTGGYEQYF	.	TRBD1	TRBV19	TRBJ2-7
TGCGCCAGCAGCCAACTCCTAGCGGATTTAGAGACCCAGTACTTC	CASSQLLADLETQYF	.	TRBD2	TRBV4-3	TRBJ2-5
TGCGCCAGCAGCTTTGGGGGGCAGGATGGCTACACCTTC	CASSFGGQDGYTF	.	.	TRBV5-1	TRBJ1-2
TGCGCCAGCAGCCAAAGAGGGCGGGGAGGAGATGGCTACACCTTC	CASSQRGRGGDGYTF	few	.	TRBV4-1	TRBJ1-2
TGCAGCGTTGACCCGGGACCGAGGCAAGAGACCCAGTACTTC	CSVDPGPRQETQYF	.	.	TRBV29-1	TRBJ2-5
TGTGCCAGCAGCAATAGCTTAGCGGGGGGAACAGATACGCAGTATTTT	CASSNSLAGGTDTQYF	.	TRBD2	TRBV7-2	TRBJ2-3